This T cell receptor (beta chain) was recorded in a study of Graves' ophthalmopathy and Graves' hyperthyroidism. Broader study findings: Sensitivity of under 71% and specificity of approximately 72% were achieved by the model that predicted ophthalmopathy progression.

RNA served as the template for amplifying TCR beta CDR3 regions. RT-PCR was first run with HTBI primers, then multiplex PCR in a second round. TCRdb redid the calling of the multiplex PCR reads with MiXCR, one entry per CDR3 protein. The data show roughly 400,000 distinct CDR3 sequences, with 15% to 20% seen just once and 1.6% held by the top ten. V was shortened by 5 bases and J by 10 bases, with 20 bases between the two germline ends. The CDR3 spans 14 residues. Ophthalmopathy was moderately-to-severely active, CAS at least 3, NOSPECS at least 4, lasting under 3 months. Additional autoimmune diseases, uncontrolled infections, pregnancy or lactation disqualified patients. Patients were diagnosed from clinical symptoms, serum thyroxine, TRAb, thyroid ultrasound and orbital computed tomography. The sample holds one count of this clonotype. As yet, its antigen is unknown.

Source material: peripheral blood. The chain couples TRBV12-3 or TRBV12-4 to TRBJ1-1; TRBD1 is a possible D gene (5 bases). This sequence was found in a woman aged 18 to 35 with Graves' ophthalmopathy. The CDR3 coding sequence is TGTGCCAGCAGTCCTTCCGGGACGCCTTCAGGAGCTTTCTTT. Translated: CASSPSGTPSGAFF.